Below, one TCR beta chain is given with its context. V lost 7 bases, J lost 3 bases, and 12 bases lay in between. The CDR3 spans 13 residues. From germline, CDR1 is LGHDT and CDR2 YNNKEL (reference sequence). This sample was included in a study of blood T cell repertoires in COVID-19. Assay: immunoSEQ multiplex PCR; the TCRdb copy retains only in-frame clones and omits some. The sample contains 300,000 to 350,000 clones, approximately 86% of which appear only once. Sample: PBMCs or T cells enriched from blood (not recorded which). This chain connects TRBV3-1 (or the pseudogene TRBV3-2) to TRBJ1-2, with D uncertain. This sequence originates from a woman aged 18-29 years who had recovered from COVID-19. The CDR3, as DNA: TGTGCCAGCAAAAGGGTCGGGGACTATGGCTACACCTTC. Protein: CASKRVGDYGYTF.